These 18 T cell receptor beta chains were all obtained from the same sample, sequenced in a study of T cell responses to AZD1222 COVID-19 vaccine (dated by TCRdb to the early 2020s). The sample's time point, from its label and the paper: baseline before first vaccination. The protocol used for the library was the immunoSEQ multiplex PCR assay. Held by TCRdb, this immuneACCESS table contains in-frame sequences only and omits some clones. Under half of the omission traces to an unresolved V gene where checked; the cause of the rest is unknown. The sample data list 150,000 or so clones, and 94% of these were observed just once. The leading ten clones occupy around 0.66% of the sample. The specimen comprised peripheral blood, sampled on day 0 of AZD1222 vaccination. The receptors stem from an adult in good health.

The chain has TRBV5-1 and TRBJ2-1, with D unresolved. This CDR3 contains 13 residues. Germline CDR1 and CDR2: SGHRS and YFSETQ. V gave up 0 bases and J gave up 6 bases, with 7 bases separating them. The CDR3 bases are TGCGCCAGCAGCTTGGACATCTTCAATGAGCAGTTCTTC. This translates into CASSLDIFNEQFF.

This chain joins TRBV5-1 and TRBJ2-3, with a possible D match to TRBD2 (6 bases). With 2 bases removed from V and 6 bases from J, the gap between germline ends came to 16 bases. The CDR3 is 15 amino acids. CDR1 is SGHRS, CDR2 YFSETQ, per germline. The CDR3 loop is CASSFPGDTGDTQYF. CDR3 nucleotides: TGCGCCAGCAGCTTCCCGGGAGACACGGGGGATACGCAGTATTTT.

This chain uses TRBV30 with TRBJ1-1; D call uncertain. Trimming removed 1 base from V and 9 bases from J, with 9 bases in between. CDR3 length: 11 residues. Per germline, CDR1 GTSNPN and CDR2 SVGIG (reference sequence). CDR3 bases: TGTGCCTGGAGTGGGAGTTTTAAAGCTTTCTTT. Protein sequence: CAWSGSFKAFF.

V is TRBV30 and J is TRBJ1-2; 12 positions match TRBD1. J gave up 7 bases and V 4 bases, and 16 bases lay outside the gene matches. The CDR3 length is 17 residues. The germline CDR1 and CDR2 sequences are GTSNPN and SVGIG (reference sequence). CDR3: CAWTTGGTGGTRRGYTF. CDR3 DNA: TGTGCCTGGACCACAGGGGGGACAGGGGGCACCCGGCGTGGCTACACCTTC.

The V and J genes are TRBV14 and TRBJ1-2; maybe TRBD1 (5 bases). Germline V gene sequence: CDR1 SGHDN, CDR2 FVKESK. This CDR3 is built from 14 residues. V was shortened by 4 bases and J by 7 bases, with 16 bases between the two germline ends. CDR3 in DNA: TGTGCCAGCAGCCTTCGTGAGGGGCGCGGTGGCTACACCTTC. It is translated as CASSLREGRGGYTF.

V is TRBV28 and J is TRBJ2-7; TRBD1 is a possible D gene (5 bases). Trimming removed 4 bases from V and 3 bases from J, with 7 bases in between. Germline lookup yields CDR1 MDHEN and CDR2 SYDVKM. The CDR3 is 12 residues long. CDR3 residues: CASSWGLYEQYF. The CDR3 DNA sequence: TGTGCCAGCAGTTGGGGCCTCTACGAGCAGTACTTC.

CDR3 region: CASSLTGRPQETQYF. The CDR3 DNA is TGCGCCAGCAGCTTAACCGGGCGGCCCCAAGAGACCCAGTACTTC. This chain joins TRBV5-1 and TRBJ2-5, with no clear D. The germline gives CDR1 SGHRS, CDR2 YFSETQ. The CDR3 length is 15 residues. Trimming shortened V by 2 bases and J by 1 base, and 12 bases separated the two germline ends.

J is TRBJ1-2 and V is TRBV4-1; 7 bases are a match to TRBD1. The CDR3 covers 16 residues. V was pared by 7 bases and J by 3 bases, with 14 bases of the junction left unmatched. Germline V gene sequence: CDR1 MGHRA, CDR2 YSYEKL. The CDR3 sequence is CASTPGGIGNDYGYTF. CDR3 bases: TGCGCCAGCACCCCAGGGGGTATCGGTAACGACTATGGCTACACCTTC.

The J gene is TRBJ1-2, the V gene TRBV6-1, with 9 bases fitting TRBD1. With V trimmed by 2 bases and J by 8 bases, 9 bases remained unmatched. The CDR3 runs to 15 residues. In germline, CDR1 is MNHNS, CDR2 SASEGT. The CDR3 DNA sequence: TGTGCCAGCAGTGAAAAAGGGACAGGGAGGGGAGGCTACACCTTC. Translating gives CASSEKGTGRGGYTF.

CDR3 in amino acids: CASSLPAGFLTNGYTF. In DNA, the CDR3 is TGTGCCAGCAGTTTACCCGCAGGGTTTCTCACAAATGGCTACACCTTC. V and J are TRBV27 and TRBJ1-2; tentative D call: TRBD1 (5 bases). V gave up 2 bases and J gave up 6 bases, with 19 bases separating them. This CDR3 comprises 16 residues. The germline CDR1 and CDR2 sequences are MNHEY and SMNVEV (reference sequence).

This clone was seen a single time. The chain joins TRBV7-9 to TRBJ2-1, with 9 bases lining up with TRBD1. Germline trimming cut 4 bases from V and 6 bases from J; bases unmatched to any gene: 7. CDR1 and CDR2 (germline): SEHNR, FQNEAQ (reference sequence). This CDR3 is 15 amino acids long. CDR3 nucleotides: TGTGCCAGCAGCTCCCCCGGGACAGGGTTCAATGAGCAGTTCTTC. It translates to CASSSPGTGFNEQFF.

The V call is TRBV4-2, the J call TRBJ1-1, with D perhaps TRBD1 (5 bases). Germline values: CDR1 LGHNA, CDR2 YNFKEQ. This CDR3 is built from 15 residues. Trimming pared 5 bases from V and 1 base from J, leaving 14 bases between. The CDR3 bases are TGTGCCAGCAGCAAAGGGGCCGGGGCGAACACTGAAGCTTTCTTT. Translating it yields CASSKGAGANTEAFF.

The chain has TRBV7-9 and TRBJ1-1, with D possibly being TRBD1 (5 bases). With 3 bases removed from V and 0 bases from J, the gap between germline ends came to 20 bases. The germline V gene has CDR1 SEHNR and CDR2 FQNEAQ (reference sequence). This CDR3 has 18 amino acids. CDR3 sequence reads: CASSFLSAGDFMNTEAFF. Written as DNA, the CDR3 is TGTGCCAGCAGCTTCCTCTCGGCGGGGGACTTCATGAACACTGAAGCTTTCTTT.

Turning to this clone: The identical CDR3 is also encoded by other nucleotide sequences in the sample. The chain employs TRBV5-1 and TRBJ1-1; no clear D gene. The CDR3 loop spans 12 amino acids. V shed 2 bases and J shed 2 bases, with 4 bases lying between them. Per the germline V gene, CDR1 is SGHRS and CDR2 is YFSETQ. The CDR3 coding sequence is TGCGCCAGCAGCTTCTCCAACACTGAAGCTTTCTTT. Protein: CASSFSNTEAFF.

The DNA for the CDR3 is TGTGCCAGCCGATTAAATGAGCAGTTCTTC. Translating gives CASRLNEQFF. J is TRBJ2-1 and V is TRBV25-1, with unresolved D. V lost 8 bases and J 7 bases, leaving 6 bases between the germline ends. The CDR3 length is 10 residues. Looked up from germline, CDR1 is MGHDK and CDR2 is SYGVNS.

To note about this clone: No conserved phenylalanine or tryptophan is present at the end of the CDR3, so a read error is the likely explanation. The DNA is omitted, as the CDR3 cannot be located on it reliably, and the CDR3 follows TCRdb's listing. The chain links TRBV21-1 to TRBJ1-2. TRBV21-1 is a listed pseudogene. The CDR3 is 11 amino acids in total, end residues counted. CDR3 amino acids: CASSKGNRGLT.

CDR3 DNA: TGTGCCACCATCAACAGCAATCAGCCCCAGCATTTT. Its protein product is CATINSNQPQHF. The chain combines TRBV27 with TRBJ1-5; D remains unclear. CDR1 and CDR2 from the germline V gene are MNHEY and SMNVEV (reference sequence). V dropped 10 bases and J dropped 1 base, with 8 bases sitting between them. The CDR3 runs 12 residues.

This clone was seen only once. The chain carries TRBV5-1 and TRBJ2-7, with a possible D match to TRBD2 (6 bases). Trimming pared 2 bases from V and 0 bases from J, leaving 15 bases between. This CDR3 has 16 residues. Germline assignment: CDR1 SGHRS and CDR2 YFSETQ. The CDR3 reads CASSFGGLKSSYEQYF. In DNA form, the CDR3 reads TGCGCCAGCAGCTTTGGGGGACTGAAGAGCTCCTACGAGCAGTACTTC.